This T cell receptor beta chain is drawn from a study of T cell responses to AZD1222 COVID-19 vaccine. Study in general: Second doses that came at about 4 or about 12 weeks were put together.

Using immunoSEQ multiplex PCR, the repertoire was profiled, and TCRdb retains in-frame clones only, with some absent. The sample consists of about 92,000 clones, about 90% of them appearing once. As for this clone: The antigen is unknown.

Study-level points and caveats: Breadth and depth of Spike-specific TCRs rose after two AZD1222 doses. Spike-wide vaccine-associated CD4 TCRs dominated at 160-218 and 743-854.

Sequenced here: peripheral blood, sampled on day 0 of AZD1222 vaccination. The TCR originated in an adult in good health.

CDR3 in amino acids: CATRETGAGNQPQHF. In DNA form, the CDR3 reads TGTGCCACCAGAGAGACAGGGGCTGGCAATCAGCCCCAGCATTTT. J is TRBJ1-5 and V is TRBV24-1, with 8 bases fitting TRBD1. The CDR3 extends over 15 amino acids. Trimming cost V 7 bases and J 2 bases; bases outside gene matches: 6. CDR1 and CDR2 from the germline V gene are KGHDR and SFDVKD.